This T cell receptor (beta chain) derives from a study of regulatory T cells in long-lasting Graves disease (dated by TCRdb to the early 2020s). About the full investigation: Newly diagnosed Graves' disease patients had taken antithyroid drugs for less than 3 months. Persistent Graves' disease patients were compared with newly diagnosed Graves' disease patients by peripheral blood TCR sequencing and RNA sequencing. The study took place in China and was registered as a clinical trial. A total of roughly 35 samples underwent TCR sequencing, from roughly 13 patients with persistent Graves' disease and some 20 patients with newly diagnosed Graves' disease. What the study reported, not specific to this receptor: Sequencing and analysis were restricted to the TCR beta chain. Compared with newly diagnosed patients, patients with persistent Graves' disease had lower TCR Shannon entropy and fewer highly expanded clones, which suggests clonal expansion. The authors noted that the small sample size was a limitation that may lower accuracy. Preferential use of TRBV28, TRBJ1-2 and TRBJ2-5 was observed in persistent disease, whereas TRBV20-1 and TRBJ2-1 were favored in newly diagnosed disease. Patients with persistent disease shared more public clonotypes (around 2,500) than newly diagnosed patients did (about 1,000). Because the primary lesion, thyroid tissue, could not be accessed, the study looked at peripheral blood alone.

CDR1 SGHRS and CDR2 YFSETQ were looked up in the germline V gene. The CDR3 spans 13 residues, from the cysteine through the phenylalanine. The entry retains the CDR3 DNA only, 39 bases that are in frame from base 1. V gives up 4 bases and J gives up 4 bases, and the segment between their germline ends measures 11 bases. The time point label, as the study defines it: newly diagnosed GD, antithyroid drugs for less than 3 months. RNA was extracted from PBMCs in TRIzol for both TCR sequencing and RNA sequencing. The diagnosis of Graves' disease followed American Thyroid Association guidelines. Patients were recruited from an endocrinology department in Xi'an, China. From each patient, roughly 9 milliliters of peripheral blood was collected into an EDTA anticoagulant tube. Ficoll Paque Plus density gradient separation was used to isolate PBMCs, and no additional T cell sorting was done. An Agilent 2100 Bioanalyzer and agarose gel were used to check RNA quality, and a NanoDrop 2000 was used to measure RNA concentration.

The table lists this clonotype with a few counts. Its antigen is still unknown. Base quality data are lacking; no much larger clone is found one base away. The library was made by multiplex PCR. TCRdb shows the sequencer as Illumina HiSeq 4000. To build TCR beta libraries, CDR3 regions were amplified by Arm-PCR using iRepertoire HTBI primers. Before sequencing, the PCR products underwent gel purification. In the original analysis: Across samples, 60 to 75 TRBV and 14 TRBJ segments were identified and used for gene usage analysis of CDR3 amino acid clonotypes. Filtered high-quality paired reads were merged into contigs using COPE and FqMerger. Contigs were aligned with BLAST to IMGT TRBV, TRBD and TRBJ reference genes, and CDR3 was defined per IMGT. Clonotypes above 0.1% frequency were classified as highly expanded clones. Shannon entropy served as the measure of repertoire diversity, while the Gini coefficient captured V-J evenness. Clonotypes shared by more than one individual were considered public. The public sequencing data were trimmed at Q25 with fastp and processed into clonotypes with MiXCR by TCRdb, which kept only in-frame beta chains. A single entry per CDR3 protein holds the most common genes and DNA from its merged rows. The V and J calls here are based on TCRdb, not the publication. Present in this sample are about 530,000 distinct CDR3 sequences, around 15% of which were seen just once. The ten largest clones add up to 20% to 30% of the sample.

The same data also contributed to another study, on T cells in Graves' hyperthyroidism and ophthalmopathy. As the second study states: A patient counted as having stable Graves' hyperthyroidism if no progression to ophthalmopathy occurred over 18 months of follow-up. Hyperthyroidism patients were newly diagnosed, had a disease duration of under 2 months, and were aged 18 to 65 years. Any patient with an uncontrolled infection, another autoimmune disease, pregnancy or lactation was excluded. Clinical symptoms, serum thyroxine and TRAb, thyroid ultrasound, and orbital computed tomography formed the basis for the diagnoses. The first round of RT-PCR for the TCR CDR3 was performed with the HTBI primer set and the Qiagen OneStep RT-PCR kit. Most expanded thyroid clonotypes (frequency above 0.001) were also found in blood, which suggests that blood repertoires may mirror thyroid immune responses. Ophthalmopathy was separated from stable hyperthyroidism by a 13 V-J signature model, with over 85% sensitivity and about 81% specificity obtained in cross-validation and 80%/75% obtained in testing. In validation, the model predicted progression to ophthalmopathy a median of around six months before onset, with 70% to 71% sensitivity and 72.22% specificity. To identify TCR V-J signatures that set the groups apart, the researchers used a discovery cohort of about a hundred patients, made up of approximately 43 with Graves' ophthalmopathy and 57 with stable Graves' hyperthyroidism. Prospective prediction of ophthalmopathy was tested in an independent validation cohort consisting of 18 to 20 hyperthyroidism patients and approximately 16 patients who later progressed to ophthalmopathy. The 90 to 100 discovery patients were randomly divided into training and test sets at a 7:3 ratio. Thyroid tissue and blood T-cell repertoires from six Graves' hyperthyroidism patients were also compared in the study. After sampling, hyperthyroidism patients received methimazole starting at 30 mg daily, and ophthalmopathy patients received high-dose intravenous methylprednisolone. The libraries were constructed in a second round of multiplex PCR and then size-selected and purified. Sequencing of the libraries was done on an Illumina HiSeq2000 using paired-end 100 bp reads. SOAPnuke was used to process the raw data, with reads discarded if the reads contained adapters or uncalled bases, had a mean Phred below 15, or lacked an exact constant-primer or identifier match. COPE v1.2.5 was used to merge the high-quality paired reads, and each unique nucleotide sequence was defined as a clonotype. Clonotypes were aligned to IMGT TRBV, TRBD and TRBJ reference segments using MiTCR v1.1. The analysis included only V-J combinations with a frequency above 0.0001, which together covered 99% to 99.2% of the repertoires. The TCS score was defined as the ratio of F50 (clonal expansion) to E x V (chaos), calculated using BLOSUM62-based TCRdist between CDR3 peptides within each V-J. Welch's t-statistics and random forest reduced several hundred V-J features to roughly 13, which were used in a naive Bayes classifier (R e1071). Sample size was not statistically predetermined, and blinding of investigators to group allocation was not performed. According to the paper, TCR Vbeta CDR3 sequencing was carried out on around 140 peripheral blood samples, which came from 40 to 45 ophthalmopathy, around 75 hyperthyroidism and some 17 progressor patients.

Recombination connected TRBV5-1 to TRBJ1-1, and possibly TRBD1, on 6 matching bases. The sequence was collected from a woman aged 35-60 years with Graves disease. Donor details come from another sample of the same person, matched by shared clones. This material consisted of peripheral blood mononuclear cells (PBMCs), taken at new diagnosis, from a patient treated with antithyroid drugs. The DNA reads TGCGCCAGCAGCCCCGACAGGCGCACTGAAGCTTTCTTT. This yields the protein CASSPDRRTEAFF.